This T cell receptor beta chain was captured in a study of OX40 agonist ivuxolimab in advanced cancers. Germline CDR1 SGHDN, CDR2 FVKESK. CDR3 size: 16 residues. V lost 1 base and J 7 bases, leaving 17 bases between the germline ends. TCRdb keeps only in-frame clones here, not all; method: immunoSEQ multiplex PCR. The sample lists about 71,000 clones; 81% were seen once. The V and J genes are TRBV14 and TRBJ2-1, with a tentative D call TRBD2 (7 bases). The clonotype was recovered from an adult with an advanced solid tumor such as melanoma, head and neck, liver or kidney cancer. The sample was CD4+ or CD8+ T cells sorted from blood, taken in a trial of the OX40 agonist ivuxolimab. The CDR3 DNA is TGTGCCAGCAGCCAAGTTGGTGGGGGGGCACGGAATGAGCAGTTCTTC. Protein product: CASSQVGGGARNEQFF.